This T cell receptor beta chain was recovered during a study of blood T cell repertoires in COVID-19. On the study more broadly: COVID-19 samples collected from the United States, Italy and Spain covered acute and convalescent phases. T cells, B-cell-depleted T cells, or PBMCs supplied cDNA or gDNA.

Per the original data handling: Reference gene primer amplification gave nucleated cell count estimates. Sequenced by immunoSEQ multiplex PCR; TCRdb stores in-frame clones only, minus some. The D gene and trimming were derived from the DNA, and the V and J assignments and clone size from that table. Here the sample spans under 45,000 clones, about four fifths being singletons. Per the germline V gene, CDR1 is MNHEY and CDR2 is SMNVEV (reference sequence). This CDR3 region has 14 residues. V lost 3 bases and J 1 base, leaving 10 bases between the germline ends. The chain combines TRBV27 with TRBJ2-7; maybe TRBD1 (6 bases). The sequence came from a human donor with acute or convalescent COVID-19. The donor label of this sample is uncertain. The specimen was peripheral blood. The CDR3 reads CASSLAQGSYEQYF. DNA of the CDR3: TGTGCCAGCAGTTTGGCACAGGGATCCTACGAGCAGTACTTC.